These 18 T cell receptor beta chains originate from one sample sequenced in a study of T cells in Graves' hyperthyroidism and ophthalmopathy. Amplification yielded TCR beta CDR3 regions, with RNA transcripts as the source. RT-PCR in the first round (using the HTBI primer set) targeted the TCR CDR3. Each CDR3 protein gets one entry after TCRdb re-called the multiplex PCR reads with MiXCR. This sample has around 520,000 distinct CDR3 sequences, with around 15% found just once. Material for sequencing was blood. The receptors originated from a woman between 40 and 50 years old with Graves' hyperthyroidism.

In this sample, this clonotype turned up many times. The CDR3 region is CASSQERRNSEAFF. CDR3 nucleotide sequence: TGTGCCAGCAGCCAAGAACGGCGTAATTCTGAAGCTTTCTTT. The chain uses TRBV3-1 and TRBJ1-1; D ambiguous. Germline-derived CDR1 and CDR2 are LGHDT and YNNKEL (reference sequence). The CDR3 contains 14 residues. Trimming took off 0 bases at V and 6 bases at J, with 11 bases between the two ends.

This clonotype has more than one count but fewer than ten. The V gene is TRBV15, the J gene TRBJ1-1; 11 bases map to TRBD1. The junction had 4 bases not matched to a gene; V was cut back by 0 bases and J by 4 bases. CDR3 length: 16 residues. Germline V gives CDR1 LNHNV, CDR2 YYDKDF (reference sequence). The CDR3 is CATSRDLGQGGTEAFF. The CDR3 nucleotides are TGTGCCACCAGCAGAGATCTGGGACAGGGGGGCACTGAAGCTTTCTTT.

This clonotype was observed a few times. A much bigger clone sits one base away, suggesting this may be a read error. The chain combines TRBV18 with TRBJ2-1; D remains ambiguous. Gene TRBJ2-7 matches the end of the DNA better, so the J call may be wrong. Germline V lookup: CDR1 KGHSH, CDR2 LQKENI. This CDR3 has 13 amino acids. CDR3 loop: CASSPPSRNEQYF. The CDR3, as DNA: TGTGCCAGCTCACCCCCTTCGAGGAATGAGCAGTACTTC.

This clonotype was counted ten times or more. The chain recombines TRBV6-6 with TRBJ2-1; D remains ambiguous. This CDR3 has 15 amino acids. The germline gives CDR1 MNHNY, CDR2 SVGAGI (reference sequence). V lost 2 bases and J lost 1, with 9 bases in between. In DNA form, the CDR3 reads TGTGCCAGCAGTTACCACTCCGGTTCCTACAATGAGCAGTTCTTC. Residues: CASSYHSGSYNEQFF.

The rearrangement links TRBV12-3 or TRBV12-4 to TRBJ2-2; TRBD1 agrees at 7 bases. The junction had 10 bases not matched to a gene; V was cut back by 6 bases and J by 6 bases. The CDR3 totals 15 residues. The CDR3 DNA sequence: TGTGCCAGCAGCCCCGACAGGGCGCGGGCCGGGGAGCTGTTTTTT. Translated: CASSPDRARAGELFF.

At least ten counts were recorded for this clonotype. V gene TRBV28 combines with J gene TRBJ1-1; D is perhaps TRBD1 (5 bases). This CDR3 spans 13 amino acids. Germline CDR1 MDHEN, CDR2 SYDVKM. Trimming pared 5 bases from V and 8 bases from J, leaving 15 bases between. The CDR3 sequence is CASSPRAGPEAFF. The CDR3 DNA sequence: TGTGCCAGCAGTCCGAGGGCAGGGCCGGAAGCTTTCTTT.

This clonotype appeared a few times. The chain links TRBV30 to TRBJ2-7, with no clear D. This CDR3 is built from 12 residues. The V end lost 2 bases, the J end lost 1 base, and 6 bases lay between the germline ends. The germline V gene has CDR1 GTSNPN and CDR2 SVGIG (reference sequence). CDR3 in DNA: TGTGCCTGGAGTCTTGGGTCCTACGAGCAGTACTTC. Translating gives CAWSLGSYEQYF.

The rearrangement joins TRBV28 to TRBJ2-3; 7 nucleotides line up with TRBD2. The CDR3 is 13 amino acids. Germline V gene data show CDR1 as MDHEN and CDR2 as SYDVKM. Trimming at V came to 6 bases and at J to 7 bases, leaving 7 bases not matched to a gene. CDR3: CASRGGPSYTQYF. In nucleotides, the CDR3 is TGTGCCAGCAGGGGAGGGCCGAGTTATACGCAGTATTTT.

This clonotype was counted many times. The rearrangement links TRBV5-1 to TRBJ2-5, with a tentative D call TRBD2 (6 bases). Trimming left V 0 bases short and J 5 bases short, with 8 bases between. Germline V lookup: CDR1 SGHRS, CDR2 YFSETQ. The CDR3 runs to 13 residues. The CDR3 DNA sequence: TGCGCCAGCAGCTTGGATAGCGGCGAGACCCAGTACTTC. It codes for CASSLDSGETQYF.

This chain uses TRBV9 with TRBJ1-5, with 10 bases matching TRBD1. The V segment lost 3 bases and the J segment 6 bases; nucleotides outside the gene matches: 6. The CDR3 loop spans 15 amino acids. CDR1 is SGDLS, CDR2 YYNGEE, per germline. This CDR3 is CASSAGQGNVQPQHF. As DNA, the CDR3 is TGTGCCAGCAGCGCGGGACAGGGGAATGTTCAGCCCCAGCATTTT.

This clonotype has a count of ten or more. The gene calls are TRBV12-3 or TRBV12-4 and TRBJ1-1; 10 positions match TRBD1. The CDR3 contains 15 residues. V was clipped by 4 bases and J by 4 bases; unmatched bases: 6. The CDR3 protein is CASSSPRDRGTEAFF. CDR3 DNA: TGTGCCAGCAGTTCGCCCCGGGACAGGGGCACTGAAGCTTTCTTT.

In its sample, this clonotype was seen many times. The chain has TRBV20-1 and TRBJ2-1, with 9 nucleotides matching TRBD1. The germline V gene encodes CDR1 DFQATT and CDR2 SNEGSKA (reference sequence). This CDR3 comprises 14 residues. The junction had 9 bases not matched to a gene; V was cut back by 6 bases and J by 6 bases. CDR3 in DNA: TGCAGTGCGACCGGGACAGGGATGGTCAATGAGCAGTTCTTC. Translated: CSATGTGMVNEQFF.

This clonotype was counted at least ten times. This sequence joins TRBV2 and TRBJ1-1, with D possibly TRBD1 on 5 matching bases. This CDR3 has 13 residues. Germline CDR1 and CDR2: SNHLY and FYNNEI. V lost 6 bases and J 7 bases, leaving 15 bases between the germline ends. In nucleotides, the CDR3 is TGTGCCAGCAGCGTCATAGGGGAGGGTGAAGCTTTCTTT. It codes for CASSVIGEGEAFF.

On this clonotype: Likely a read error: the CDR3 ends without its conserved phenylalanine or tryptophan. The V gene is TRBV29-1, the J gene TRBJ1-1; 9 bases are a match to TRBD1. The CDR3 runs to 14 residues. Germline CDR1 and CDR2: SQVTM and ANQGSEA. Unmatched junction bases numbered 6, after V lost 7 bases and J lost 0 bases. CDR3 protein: CSGEGQGMNTEAFS. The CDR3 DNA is TGCAGCGGTGAGGGACAGGGCATGAACACTGAAGCTTTCTCT.

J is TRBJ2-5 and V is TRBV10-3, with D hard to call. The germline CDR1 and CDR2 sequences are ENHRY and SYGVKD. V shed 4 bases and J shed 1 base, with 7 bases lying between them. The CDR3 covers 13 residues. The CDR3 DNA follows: TGTGCCATCAGTGTGGGCCTCCAAGAGACCCAGTACTTC. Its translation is CAISVGLQETQYF.

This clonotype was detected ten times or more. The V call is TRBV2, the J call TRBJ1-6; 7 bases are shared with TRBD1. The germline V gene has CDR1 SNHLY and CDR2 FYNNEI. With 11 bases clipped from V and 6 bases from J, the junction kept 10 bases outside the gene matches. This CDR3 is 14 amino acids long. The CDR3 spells CAAAPGQLNSPLHF. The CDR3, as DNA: TGTGCCGCCGCCCCGGGACAGCTTAATTCACCCCTCCACTTT. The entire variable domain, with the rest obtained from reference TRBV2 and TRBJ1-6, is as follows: EPEVTQTPSHQVTQMGQEVILRCVPISNHLYFYWYRQILGQKVEFLVSFYNNEISEKSEIFDDQFSVERPDGSNFTLKIRSTKLEDSAMYFCAAAPGQLNSPLHFGNGTRLTVT.

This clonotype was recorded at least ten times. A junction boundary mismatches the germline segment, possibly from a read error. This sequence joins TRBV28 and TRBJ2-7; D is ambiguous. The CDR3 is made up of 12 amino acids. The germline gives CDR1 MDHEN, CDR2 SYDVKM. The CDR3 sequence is CASSLSSDEQYF. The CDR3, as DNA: TGTGCCAGCAGTTTAAGCTCCGACGAGCAGTACTTC.

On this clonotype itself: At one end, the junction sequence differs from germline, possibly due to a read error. The CDR3 nucleotides read TGTGCCATCAGGTCCGGACTAGCGGGATCCAATGAGCAGTCCTTC. The encoded protein is CAIRSGLAGSNEQSF. V gene TRBV10-3 combines with J gene TRBJ2-1; 12 bases map to TRBD2. The CDR3 is 15 residues long. The germline V gene has CDR1 ENHRY and CDR2 SYGVKD.